This TCR beta chain was identified in a study of blood T cell repertoires in COVID-19. After removal of 2 bases from V and 8 bases from J, the junction contained 8 bases not matched to a gene. The length of the CDR3 is 14 residues. Germline V CDR1 and CDR2: MGHRA, YSYEKL. Assay: immunoSEQ multiplex PCR; the TCRdb copy retains only in-frame clones and omits some. In the table there are about 250,000 clones, around 90% of which are singletons. The TCR was taken from a man aged 25 to 40 with COVID-19, enrolled during active disease. Input material: peripheral blood. J is TRBJ1-2 and V is TRBV4-1; 7 nucleotides agree with TRBD1. For the CDR3, the DNA is TGCGCCAGCAGCCAACCTACAGGGGCCGGAGGCTACACCTTC. It codes for CASSQPTGAGGYTF.